The entry below describes one T cell receptor (beta chain). The sample belongs to a study of blood T cell repertoires in COVID-19. Study as a whole: Italy, Spain and the United States were the sources of the convalescent and acute COVID-19 samples. From T cells, B-cell-depleted T cells, or PBMCs came the material, which was cDNA or gDNA.

Germline CDR1 GTSNPN, CDR2 SVGIG (reference sequence). V lost 4 bases, J lost 6 bases, and 18 bases lay in between. The CDR3 covers 14 residues. Source study methods: Amplification of reference gene primers was used by the study to estimate nucleated cell counts. The protocol was immunoSEQ multiplex PCR, while the TCRdb copy is restricted to in-frame clones and leaves out a portion. That table supplies the V and J calls and clone size; D and trimming were determined from the DNA. The repertoire holds tens of thousands of clones, with over 75% as singletons. The sample comprised peripheral blood. This sequence was found in a human donor in a cohort sampled during active COVID-19. V is TRBV30 and J is TRBJ1-1; D unresolved. The chain's CDR3 is CAWIGPRQNAEAFF. CDR3 DNA sequence: TGTGCCTGGATTGGGCCGCGCCAAAATGCTGAAGCTTTCTTT.